Listed below are T cell receptor beta chains from one sample, sequenced in a study of CD8+CD57+ T cells in acquired aplastic anemia. TCRdb re-called the reads through MiXCR, storing one row per CDR3 protein. The profile covers about 130,000 distinct CDR3 sequences, with around 46% appearing a single time and about 2.7% taken by the ten largest. The sequenced material came from sorted CD4+, CD8+, or CD8+CD57+ T cells (not recorded which) from PBMCs. These receptors all come from a human donor in good health, serving as a control. Each CDR3 is given with its conserved first and last residue. A D gene is named only where the DNA matches it firmly. The size field is filled for only some rows; it gives once, few, many or a size class.

V	D	J	size	CDR3	DNA
TRBV25-1	NA	TRBJ2-7	NA	CASSARRTSSYEQYF	TGTGCCAGCAGTGCCAGACGGACTTCATCCTACGAGCAGTACTTC
TRBV30	NA	TRBJ2-2	NA	CAWDGPGTGELFF	TGTGCCTGGGATGGCCCGGGGACCGGGGAGCTGTTTTTT
TRBV20-1	NA	TRBJ2-7	many	CSYTRGGAYEQYF	TGCAGTTATACCAGGGGCGGGGCCTACGAGCAGTACTTC
TRBV6-1	NA	TRBJ1-2	few	CASSEVGDGGYTF	TGTGCCAGCAGTGAAGTTGGAGATGGGGGCTACACCTTC
TRBV7-7	NA	TRBJ2-3	NA	CASSLSASTDTQYF	TGTGCCAGCAGCTTGTCAGCCAGCACAGATACGCAGTATTTT
TRBV2	NA	TRBJ2-5	NA	CASSGADRGETQYF	TGTGCCAGCAGTGGAGCGGATCGGGGAGAGACCCAGTACTTC
TRBV30	TRBD1	TRBJ2-5	NA	CAWSALRDRGRETQYF	TGTGCCTGGAGTGCTCTCCGGGACAGGGGGCGAGAGACCCAGTACTTC
TRBV6-1	NA	TRBJ1-6	many	CASSTRLQQGGSPLHF	TGTGCCAGCAGTACCCGTTTGCAGCAGGGAGGCTCACCCCTCCACTTT
TRBV19	TRBD2	TRBJ2-1	NA	CASSLPGLAGEQFF	TGTGCCAGTAGTCTACCGGGACTAGCGGGGGAGCAGTTCTTC
TRBV20-1	NA	TRBJ1-5	NA	CSASRGTSNQPQHF	TGCAGTGCTAGCAGAGGGACTAGCAATCAGCCCCAGCATTTT
TRBV7-3	NA	TRBJ2-3	many	CASGRGGRDTQYF	TGTGCCAGCGGTAGGGGGGGCAGGGATACGCAGTATTTT
TRBV11-3	NA	TRBJ2-2	few	CASSFNRGTGELFF	TGTGCCAGCAGCTTTAATCGAGGGACCGGGGAGCTGTTTTTT
TRBV20-1	TRBD1	TRBJ1-6	once	CSARGHLDRGYNPPLHF	TGCAGTGCTAGAGGTCACCTGGACAGGGGCTATAATCCACCCCTCCACTTT
TRBV7-3	TRBD1	TRBJ2-7	once	CASSFGQGPSYEQYF	TGTGCCAGCAGCTTCGGACAGGGGCCCTCCTACGAGCAGTACTTC
TRBV5-6	TRBD2	TRBJ2-3	NA	CASSLVASGGQADTQYF	TGTGCCAGCAGCTTGGTAGCTAGCGGGGGGCAGGCGGATACGCAGTATTTT
TRBV2	NA	TRBJ1-3	NA	CASYSSGNTIYF	TGTGCCAGTTACAGTTCTGGAAACACCATATATTTT
TRBV25-1	NA	TRBJ2-7	NA	CASSGRKGYYNEQYF	TGTGCCAGCAGTGGGAGGAAGGGCTACTACAACGAGCAGTACTTC
TRBV6-1	TRBD1	TRBJ1-1	many	CASTPSGGTEAFF	TGTGCCAGCACACCTTCAGGGGGCACTGAAGCTTTCTTT